This T cell receptor beta chain is from a study of T cells after yellow fever vaccination. Whole-study context: Those fractions that held only low numbers of cells were prepared using the SMART-Seq v4 Ultra Low Input RNA kit.

Study observations and caveats: CD4 and CD8 compartments shared a small share of clonotypes.

5'RACE template switching generated TCR cDNA, adding a universal primer site and UMIs. TCRdb re-called the 5' RACE reads through MiXCR, storing one row per CDR3 protein. The sample holds about 400,000 distinct CDR3 sequences; 6.2% are singletons and the top ten take 15%. This clonotype was counted a few times. Its cognate antigen is unknown. CDR1 DFQATT and CDR2 SNEGSKA come from the germline V gene (reference sequence). The ends lost 3 bases at V and 5 bases at J; junction bases unmatched: 12. The CDR3 is made up of 15 amino acids. The chain recombines TRBV20-1 with TRBJ2-5; TRBD1 aligns across 7 bases. Sequenced here: PBMCs, sampled 5 days after the yellow fever booster vaccination. This TCR was sampled from a man aged 25-45 years who received the YFV17D yellow fever vaccine. CDR3 loop: CSASKPTGLPETQYF. The CDR3 DNA is TGCAGTGCTAGTAAACCGACAGGGCTTCCTGAGACCCAGTACTTC.